The 2 T cell receptor beta chains listed next were all sequenced from one sample in a study of cytomegalovirus exposure and HLA in healthy donors. Primers for the PCR totalled 60 Vbeta and 13 Jbeta. Generated by immunoSEQ multiplex PCR, the TCRdb table keeps only in-frame clones and is missing some. The sample has about 210,000 clones, around 78% seen once. Sequencing was carried out using PBMCs. These receptor sequences come from a boy aged 5-17 years in good health and CMV-seronegative.

The chain uses TRBV9 and TRBJ1-3; D is unresolved. CDR3 length: 16 residues. Germline CDR1 reads SGDLS; CDR2 reads YYNGEE. The V gene lost 1 base and the J gene lost 0 bases, with 11 bases spanning the gap. Here the CDR3 DNA reads TGTGCCAGCAGCGTATCCACACAAAGCTCTGGAAACACCATATATTTT. Its protein product is CASSVSTQSSGNTIYF.

V gene TRBV6-1 combines with J gene TRBJ2-1, with 7 positions matching TRBD2. With V trimmed by 8 bases and J by 3 bases, 7 bases remained unmatched. CDR1 and CDR2 (germline): MNHNS, SASEGT. This CDR3 region has 14 residues. CDR3 nucleotides: TGTGCCAGCCGGGGGACTACTTTCTACAATGAGCAGTTCTTC. Translation: CASRGTTFYNEQFF.